The present T cell receptor (beta chain) was sequenced within a study of T cells in Graves' hyperthyroidism and ophthalmopathy. Calling Graves' hyperthyroidism stable meant ophthalmopathy did not progress within 18 months. The CDR3 is 14 amino acids. CDR1 is SGHRS and CDR2 is YFSETQ in the germline V gene. V dropped 7 bases and J dropped 5 bases, with 16 bases sitting between them. In this sample, this clonotype turned up many times. TCR beta CDR3 regions were amplified from RNA. RT-PCR in the first round (using the HTBI primer set) targeted the TCR CDR3. TCRdb re-analysed the multiplex PCR reads in MiXCR, keeping a single row per CDR3 protein. The sample has under 450,000 distinct CDR3 sequences; around a sixth are singletons.

V and J are TRBV5-1 and TRBJ2-1; D gene unclear. The sequence was obtained from a woman between 18 and 29 years old with Graves' hyperthyroidism. Sequencing was carried out using blood. CDR3 coding DNA: TGCGCCAGCTCCGTCGGGCTCGACAACAATGAGCAGTTCTTC. It codes for CASSVGLDNNEQFF. Combining the CDR3 with reference TRBV5-1 and TRBJ2-1 gives the whole variable domain KAGVTQTPRYLIKTRGQQVTLSCSPISGHRSVSWYQQTPGQGLQFLFEYFSETQRNKGNFPGRFSGRQFSNSRSEMNVSTLELGDSALYLCASSVGLDNNEQFFGPGTRLTVL.